The 31 T cell receptor beta chains reported below all come from one sample, sequenced in a study of T cells expressing NK-cell markers. From its re-call of the 5' RACE reads, TCRdb lists each CDR3 protein once, without DNA. The sample holds 300,000 to 450,000 distinct CDR3 sequences. Sample: blood T cells: a sorted CD56 or NKG2C T cell subset, CD4+ or CD8+ T cells, or bulk PBMC T cells (not recorded which). These receptors all come from a man aged 18 to 69 in good health.

The V gene is TRBV20-1, the J gene TRBJ1-2; TCRdb designates TRBD1, a call that cannot be tested without DNA. This CDR3 has 13 amino acids. From germline, CDR1 is DFQATT and CDR2 SNEGSKA (reference sequence). The chain's CDR3 is CSARPGPEYGYTF.

V is TRBV5-1 and J is TRBJ2-5; lacking DNA, the TRBD2 call made by TCRdb goes unchecked. Germline CDR1 reads SGHRS; CDR2 reads YFSETQ. This CDR3 comprises 18 residues. This CDR3 reads CASSSVGFSGGSQETQYF.

The genes are TRBV7-9 and TRBJ1-2; TCRdb's D gene call, TRBD1, goes unchecked for lack of DNA. The CDR3 is 15 residues long. From germline, CDR1 is SEHNR and CDR2 FQNEAQ (reference sequence). The CDR3 protein is CASSPGQPFNYGYTF.

The chain is built from TRBV20-1 and TRBJ1-1. This CDR3 spans 13 amino acids. Germline values: CDR1 DFQATT, CDR2 SNEGSKA (reference sequence). CDR3 sequence reads: CSADSSTGNEAFF.

V and J are TRBV7-2 and TRBJ2-7. Germline assignment: CDR1 SGHTA and CDR2 FQGNSA. The CDR3 spans 15 residues. This CDR3 reads CASSPRSHLVYEQYF.

V usage is TRBV12-3 or TRBV12-4 and J usage is TRBJ2-7; there is no DNA to check the TCRdb D call of TRBD1. The CDR3 contains 19 residues. Here the CDR3 reads CASSLIAVGAGEGSYEQYF.

V is TRBV7-9 and J is TRBJ1-2. Germline values: CDR1 SEHNR, CDR2 FQNEAQ (reference sequence). The CDR3 contains 15 residues. The CDR3 loop reads CASSFSGGSRYGYTF.

The chain carries TRBV11-2 and TRBJ2-1; TCRdb returns TRBD1, unconfirmable since there is no DNA. This CDR3 region has 15 residues. Looked up from germline, CDR1 is SGHAT and CDR2 is FQNNGV. CDR3 loop: CASSLRPTGTDEQFF. Supplemented by reference TRBV11-2 and TRBJ2-1, the full variable domain reads EAGVAQSPRYKIIEKRQSVAFWCNPISGHATLYWYQQILGQGPKLLIQFQNNGVVDDSQLPKDRFSAERLKGVDSTLKIQPAKLEDSAVYLCASSLRPTGTDEQFFGPGTRLTVL.

The chain is built from TRBV14 and TRBJ2-3. CDR1 is SGHDN, CDR2 FVKESK, per germline. The CDR3 is 14 residues long. CDR3 residues: CASSQVSGSVTQYF.

The J gene is TRBJ1-2, the V gene TRBV20-1; no DNA is available, so the TRBD1 call from TCRdb remains unchecked. CDR3 length equals 12 residues. Germline assignment: CDR1 DFQATT and CDR2 SNEGSKA (reference sequence). The CDR3 sequence: CSANRELYGYTF.

This chain connects TRBV18 to TRBJ2-1; TCRdb's D call, TRBD1, is unchecked because there is no DNA. The CDR3 length is 14 residues. CDR1 and CDR2 from the germline V gene are KGHSH and LQKENI. This chain's CDR3 is CASSQHRGGNEQFF.

The rearrangement uses TRBV7-2 and TRBJ2-7; checking the TCRdb D call of TRBD1 is not possible without DNA. Germline loops: CDR1 SGHTA, CDR2 FQGNSA. The CDR3 spans 13 residues. The CDR3 is CASAQGARYEQYF.

V and J are TRBV27 and TRBJ2-2; TCRdb's D gene call, TRBD2, goes unchecked for lack of DNA. Per germline, CDR1 MNHEY and CDR2 SMNVEV (reference sequence). The CDR3 sequence is 15 residues long. The CDR3 protein is CASSSIAGGTGELFF.

The V gene is TRBV25-1, the J gene TRBJ2-3. The germline V gene has CDR1 MGHDK and CDR2 SYGVNS. The CDR3 is 12 residues long. The CDR3 loop reads CASSESTSTQYF.

This sequence joins TRBV6-1 and TRBJ2-2; TCRdb gives TRBD2 as the D gene, but with no DNA this cannot be confirmed. Germline loops: CDR1 MNHNS, CDR2 SASEGT. This CDR3 has 14 amino acids. Here the CDR3 reads CASSDQPYTGELFF.

V is TRBV6-1 and J is TRBJ2-7; TCRdb's D gene call, TRBD1, goes unchecked for lack of DNA. The CDR3 spans 15 residues. Germline CDR1 reads MNHNS; CDR2 reads SASEGT. Here the CDR3 reads CASLYRGGSWDEQYF.

The chain recombines TRBV27 with TRBJ1-1; TCRdb proposes TRBD1, but this gene call is untestable without DNA. Germline loops: CDR1 MNHEY, CDR2 SMNVEV (reference sequence). This CDR3 comprises 15 residues. The CDR3 spells CASSPRDRGTKGAFF.

The chain combines TRBV12-5 with TRBJ1-6; TCRdb's D gene call, TRBD1, goes unchecked for lack of DNA. The CDR3 totals 20 residues. Germline CDR1 reads LGHNT; CDR2 reads FRNRAP. The CDR3 here is CASGLVLSASGTDFNSPLHF.

This chain connects TRBV12-3 or TRBV12-4 to TRBJ2-2; no DNA is available, so the TRBD1 call from TCRdb remains unchecked. This CDR3 contains 15 residues. The chain's CDR3 is CASKGHRVNTGELFF.

The chain is built from TRBV6-1 and TRBJ2-5; lacking DNA, the TRBD2 call made by TCRdb goes unchecked. Germline-derived CDR1 and CDR2 are MNHNS and SASEGT. This CDR3 comprises 16 residues. The CDR3: CASSIQKGQGGETQYF.

The CDR3 spells CASSLASSEAFF. The chain couples TRBV7-8 to TRBJ1-1. The CDR3 consists of 12 residues. Germline V lookup: CDR1 SGHVS, CDR2 FQNEAQ. The entire variable domain, with the rest obtained from reference TRBV7-8 and TRBJ1-1, is as follows: GAGVSQSPRYKVAKRGQDVALRCDPISGHVSLFWYQQALGQGPEFLTYFQNEAQLDKSGLPSDRFFAERPEGSVSTLKIQRTQQEDSAVYLCASSLASSEAFFGQGTRLTVV.

V is TRBV2 and J is TRBJ2-1; TCRdb outputs TRBD2, but without DNA this stays unchecked. Per germline, CDR1 SNHLY and CDR2 FYNNEI. The CDR3 covers 15 residues. This CDR3 reads CASTQILTSGGEQFF.

The CDR3 sequence: CASAPGSNYGYTF. The chain combines TRBV5-1 with TRBJ1-2; the TCRdb call, TRBD1, lacks DNA for checking. There are 13 residues in the CDR3. CDR1 is SGHRS, CDR2 YFSETQ, per germline.

This chain uses TRBV5-6 with TRBJ2-5. Per germline, CDR1 SGHDT and CDR2 YYEEEE. The CDR3 spans 11 residues. The CDR3 here is CASGPPTSQYF.

The rearrangement uses TRBV7-6 and TRBJ2-2. This CDR3 has 14 residues. Germline-derived CDR1 and CDR2 are SGHVS and FNYEAQ. The CDR3 sequence is CASSSVFRTGELFF. Full variable domain (outside the CDR3, taken from reference TRBV7-6 and TRBJ2-2): GAGVSQSPRYKVTKRGQDVALRCDPISGHVSLYWYRQALGQGPEFLTYFNYEAQQDKSGLPNDRFSAERPEGSISTLTIQRTEQRDSAMYRCASSSVFRTGELFFGEGSRLTVL.

The rearrangement uses TRBV11-2 and TRBJ2-3. CDR3 length: 15 amino acids. Germline CDR1 reads SGHAT; CDR2 reads FQNNGV. This CDR3 is CASSLRPGEFDTQYF.

The V gene is TRBV4-1, the J gene TRBJ2-7; TCRdb reports TRBD2, a call that lacks DNA to check it against. Germline CDR1 is MGHRA and CDR2 is YSYEKL. This CDR3 region has 15 residues. CDR3 sequence reads: CASSQLPAQLYEQYF.

V gene TRBV10-3 combines with J gene TRBJ2-5; TCRdb gives TRBD1 as the D gene, but with no DNA this cannot be confirmed. CDR3 length: 15 amino acids. The germline V gene has CDR1 ENHRY and CDR2 SYGVKD. The CDR3 sequence: CAISELRTPAETQYF.

V usage is TRBV6-6 and J usage is TRBJ1-1. Germline V lookup: CDR1 MNHNY, CDR2 SVGAGI (reference sequence). The CDR3 loop spans 12 amino acids. The CDR3 reads CATWPGGTEAFF.

This rearrangement joins TRBV3-1 to TRBJ2-7; TCRdb reports TRBD1, a call that lacks DNA to check it against. There are 14 residues in the CDR3. CDR1 is LGHDT, CDR2 YNNKEL, per germline (reference sequence). The CDR3 protein is CASSQGGSVYEQYF.

The V and J genes are TRBV2 and TRBJ2-7; the D call of TRBD1 rests on TCRdb alone, since no DNA is present to check it. Per the germline V gene, CDR1 is SNHLY and CDR2 is FYNNEI. CDR3 length equals 13 residues. This chain's CDR3 is CANLDRGQNEQYF.